A single T cell receptor beta chain is shown here with its context. This entry comes from a study of blood T cell repertoires in COVID-19. As for the study in general: T cells, B-cell-depleted T cells, or PBMCs provided the cDNA or gDNA that served as material.

The length of the CDR3 is 15 residues. Germline lookup yields CDR1 MNHEY and CDR2 SMNVEV (reference sequence). The V gene lost 4 bases and the J gene lost 6 bases, with 19 bases spanning the gap. Sequencing was performed with immunoSEQ multiplex PCR; in TCRdb, only in-frame clones are kept and a portion is missing. The data hold about 220,000 clones, with under 90% observed a single time. The chain joins TRBV27 to TRBJ2-7, with D maybe TRBD2 (6 bases). This sequence originates from a young man with active or convalescent COVID-19. Sequencing input: peripheral blood. The CDR3 nucleotides are TGTGCCAGCAGTTCGGAGGGCCGGATTCCTGGCGAGCAGTACTTC. It specifies CASSSEGRIPGEQYF.